The 23 T cell receptor beta chains in this list originate from one sample, sequenced in a study of T cell responses to AZD1222 COVID-19 vaccine. Using immunoSEQ multiplex PCR, the repertoire was profiled, and TCRdb retains in-frame clones only, with some absent. The sample shows some 87,000 clones, around nine tenths of them seen only once. The source was peripheral blood, collected on day 0 of MenACWY control vaccination. These receptors were collected from an adult in good health.

In its sample, this clone was seen once. V gene TRBV28 combines with J gene TRBJ2-7, with 12 bases identical to TRBD2. V gave up 5 bases and J gave up 6 bases; unmatched junction bases: 8. The CDR3 consists of 15 residues. Germline V gene data show CDR1 as MDHEN and CDR2 as SYDVKM. The CDR3 loop is CASSASLAGGGEQYF. The DNA for the CDR3 is TGTGCCAGCAGTGCATCACTAGCGGGAGGAGGCGAGCAGTACTTC.

This rearrangement joins TRBV28 to TRBJ2-2, with 9 bases matching TRBD1. The CDR3 totals 13 residues. The germline gives CDR1 MDHEN, CDR2 SYDVKM. Trimming removed 7 bases from V and 6 bases from J; junction bases left unmatched: 3. DNA for the CDR3: TGTGCCAGCAACCGACAGGGGGCCGGGGAGCTGTTTTTT. Amino acids: CASNRQGAGELFF.

This clone was counted a few times. This chain uses TRBV6-1 with TRBJ2-5; D uncertain. There are 15 residues in the CDR3. V lost 2 bases to trimming and J lost 4 bases, with 14 bases between them. Germline CDR1 is MNHNS and CDR2 is SASEGT. The CDR3 DNA follows: TGTGCCAGCAGTGAACAAACCCTCTATTCAGAGACCCAGTACTTC. Its protein is CASSEQTLYSETQYF.

The chain recombines TRBV28 with TRBJ1-2, with D tentatively TRBD1 (6 bases). Trimming stripped 2 bases from V and 5 bases from J, with 12 bases between. Germline CDR1 reads MDHEN; CDR2 reads SYDVKM. The CDR3 extends over 14 amino acids. The CDR3 DNA follows: TGTGCCAGCAGTTTACCCCAAACAGGGTATGGCTACACCTTC. Protein product: CASSLPQTGYGYTF.

The chain links TRBV3-1 (or the pseudogene TRBV3-2) to TRBJ1-4; 9 bases are a match to TRBD1. In germline, CDR1 is LGHDT, CDR2 YNNKEL (reference sequence). V shed 6 bases, J shed 10 bases, and the junction held 9 bases outside the gene matches. There are 14 residues in the CDR3. The CDR3 DNA is TGTGCCAGCAGACCGGGACAGGGAGTAGGAAAACTGTTTTTT. Its translation: CASRPGQGVGKLFF.

DNA for the CDR3: TGTGCCAGCAGCAATCGAATCAGGGGATCATTCAATCAGCCCCAGCATTTT. Its protein product is CASSNRIRGSFNQPQHF. The chain recombines TRBV21-1 with TRBJ1-5; the table's D call TRBD1 went unverified against the DNA. TRBV21-1 is a recognized pseudogene. The CDR3 extends over 17 amino acids.

J is TRBJ1-2 and V is TRBV29-1; D not resolved. The germline V gene has CDR1 SQVTM and CDR2 ANQGSEA. The CDR3 sequence is 11 residues long. The ends were cut back, 7 bases at V and 8 bases at J, with 14 bases in the middle. CDR3 coding DNA: TGCAGCGCCTTTTCATGGGTCGGCTACACCTTC. Protein product: CSAFSWVGYTF.

The V call is TRBV2, the J call TRBJ2-7; 8 bases are a match to TRBD1. The J segment lost 4 bases and the V segment lost 5 bases, leaving 4 bases of the junction unmatched. The CDR3 has 13 amino acids. Per germline, CDR1 SNHLY and CDR2 FYNNEI. The CDR3 is CASSPQGAYEQYF. CDR3 sequence (DNA): TGTGCCAGCAGTCCCCAGGGGGCGTACGAGCAGTACTTC.

V and J are TRBV6-1 and TRBJ2-3, with D perhaps matching TRBD2 (7 bases). Per the germline V gene, CDR1 is MNHNS and CDR2 is SASEGT. CDR3 size: 15 residues. V was cut by 3 bases and J by 1 base, with 11 bases left in between. CDR3 sequence: CASSEMRGRTDTQYF. The CDR3 nucleotides are TGTGCCAGCAGTGAGATGCGGGGGCGCACAGATACGCAGTATTTT.

V is TRBV18 and J is TRBJ2-2; 7 nucleotides agree with TRBD1. The CDR3 is made up of 14 amino acids. The V segment lost 3 bases and the J segment 4 bases; nucleotides outside the gene matches: 2. Germline-derived CDR1 and CDR2 are KGHSH and LQKENI. The chain's CDR3 is CASSPYRGTGELFF. The CDR3 DNA sequence: TGTGCCAGCTCACCCTACAGGGGCACCGGGGAGCTGTTTTTT.

This sequence joins TRBV19 and TRBJ1-5; tentatively, D is TRBD1 (6 bases). From germline, CDR1 is LNHDA and CDR2 SQIVND (reference sequence). Trimming took 6 bases from V and 0 from J, leaving 15 bases between them. The CDR3 consists of 16 residues. This chain's CDR3 is CASRRTGTYSNQPQHF. CDR3 DNA: TGTGCCAGTAGAAGAACAGGGACCTATAGCAATCAGCCCCAGCATTTT.

V is TRBV2 and J is TRBJ1-4; D not certain. V was pared by 3 bases and J by 4 bases, with 9 bases between. Germline CDR1 reads SNHLY; CDR2 reads FYNNEI. The CDR3 has 14 residues. The CDR3 coding sequence is TGTGCCAGCAGTGAGGTGGGGTTTAATGAAAAACTGTTTTTT. Protein product: CASSEVGFNEKLFF.

CDR3 DNA sequence: TGTGCCAGTAGTATAGTTCAGGCGAATAGCAATCAGCCCCAGCATTTT. Translating gives CASSIVQANSNQPQHF. The V and J genes are TRBV19 and TRBJ1-5; the D is unclear. Germline lookup yields CDR1 LNHDA and CDR2 SQIVND (reference sequence). The CDR3 contains 16 residues. The V end lost 1 base, the J end lost 0 bases, and 10 bases lay between the germline ends. Drawing the rest from reference TRBV19 and TRBJ1-5, the complete variable domain is DGGITQSPKYLFRKEGQNVTLSCEQNLNHDAMYWYRQDPGQGLRLIYYSQIVNDFQKGDIAEGYSVSREKKESFPLTVTSAQKNPTAFYLCASSIVQANSNQPQHFGDGTRLSIL.

V usage is TRBV6-6 and J usage is TRBJ1-1, with D uncertain. The CDR3 is 13 residues long. Germline V CDR1 and CDR2: MNHNY, SVGAGI (reference sequence). Trimming left V 5 bases short and J 10 bases short, with 17 bases between. CDR3 amino acids: CASSGLILSGAFF. Written as DNA, the CDR3 is TGTGCCAGCAGTGGCCTAATTCTCTCCGGAGCTTTCTTT.

V is TRBV19 and J is TRBJ2-1; D unclear. Trimming stripped 5 bases from V and 10 bases from J, with 15 bases between. CDR3 length equals 13 residues. Germline CDR1 reads LNHDA; CDR2 reads SQIVND (reference sequence). The CDR3 protein is CASSVTMTREQFF. The CDR3 DNA is TGTGCCAGTAGTGTAACCATGACCCGGGAGCAGTTCTTC.

This chain uses TRBV18 with TRBJ1-5, with 7 nucleotides matching TRBD1. CDR1 and CDR2 (germline): KGHSH, LQKENI. The length of the CDR3 is 15 residues. V was pared by 3 bases and J by 4 bases, with 6 bases of the junction left unmatched. The DNA for the CDR3 is TGTGCCAGCTCACCGTCTCAGGGGGTAAATCAGCCCCAGCATTTT. This encodes CASSPSQGVNQPQHF.

The chain links TRBV15 to TRBJ2-2; TRBD2 might be the D (5 bases). The CDR3 totals 15 residues. Between the trimmed V and J ends, which lost 6 bases and 1 base, there was a span of 12 bases. Looked up from germline, CDR1 is LNHNV and CDR2 is YYDKDF (reference sequence). The CDR3 nucleotides are TGTGCCACCAGGCGAGGACTCGTGAACACCGGGGAGCTGTTTTTT. It is translated as CATRRGLVNTGELFF.

The rearrangement links TRBV5-5 to TRBJ1-1, with TRBD1 matching 9 bases. CDR1 SGHKS and CDR2 YYEKEE come from the germline V gene (reference sequence). Trimming removed 4 bases from V and 7 bases from J; junction bases left unmatched: 5. The CDR3 runs to 13 residues. CDR3 region: CASSTTGGDEAFF. In nucleotides, the CDR3 is TGTGCCAGCAGCACAACAGGGGGCGATGAAGCTTTCTTT.

This clone is a singleton in its sample. V usage is TRBV7-9 and J usage is TRBJ1-1; D unclear. The length of the CDR3 is 15 residues. Germline assignment: CDR1 SEHNR and CDR2 FQNEAQ (reference sequence). The ends were cut back, 0 bases at V and 4 bases at J, with 12 bases in the middle. The CDR3 region has the DNA TGTGCCAGCAGCTTAGCGCAGCAAAGTTTCACTGAAGCTTTCTTT. Its translation: CASSLAQQSFTEAFF.

The V gene is TRBV28, the J gene TRBJ1-5; 8 bases agree with TRBD1. Germline V gives CDR1 MDHEN, CDR2 SYDVKM. The CDR3 length is 15 residues. The V segment lost 5 bases and the J segment 6 bases; nucleotides outside the gene matches: 9. CDR3 amino acids: CASSIGQGRSQPQHF. Here the CDR3 DNA reads TGTGCCAGCAGTATTGGACAGGGTAGGAGTCAGCCCCAGCATTTT.

The chain recombines TRBV21-1 with TRBJ2-7; the D call of TRBD2 is as the table states it, not checked on the DNA. TRBV21-1 is reported as a pseudogene. This CDR3 spans 16 amino acids. The CDR3, as DNA: TGTGCCAGCAGCAAATGGGAGGGGGAGCCTACCTACGAGCAGTACTTC. This encodes CASSKWEGEPTYEQYF.

The chain uses TRBV5-1 and TRBJ2-2; a possible D gene is TRBD1 (5 bases). V lost 0 bases to trimming and J lost 3 bases, with 6 bases between them. The CDR3 sequence is 14 residues long. CDR1 is SGHRS, CDR2 YFSETQ, per germline. The CDR3 region has the DNA TGCGCCAGCAGCTTGGGACAGTACACCGGGGAGCTGTTTTTT. Its protein is CASSLGQYTGELFF.

The chain carries TRBV29-1 and TRBJ1-3, with D unresolved. With 5 bases removed from V and 0 bases from J, the gap between germline ends came to 8 bases. The length of the CDR3 is 13 residues. Germline CDR1 reads SQVTM; CDR2 reads ANQGSEA. The CDR3 sequence is CSVRALSGNTIYF. As DNA, the CDR3 is TGCAGCGTTAGGGCCCTCTCTGGAAACACCATATATTTT.